This paragraph covers one T cell receptor beta chain sequence. Its antigen remains unidentified. This specimen belongs to a study of neoadjuvant anti-PD-1 for oral cavity cancer. Study overall: Non-progressing patients received a fourth nivolumab dose near day 43, then surgery on days 50-56. Study results and limitations: Only three patients per response group were TCR-analyzed; validation needed.

Sequencing was performed with immunoSEQ multiplex PCR; in TCRdb, only in-frame clones are kept and a portion is missing. Among 75,000 to 100,000 clones listed, less than 85% were seen once. The germline CDR1 and CDR2 sequences are LNHNV and YYDKDF (reference sequence). Trimming took off 1 base at V and 1 base at J, with 4 bases between the two ends. The CDR3 contains 13 residues. J is TRBJ1-1 and V is TRBV15; D remains unclear. Here the sequenced sample was PBMCs, taken before nivolumab (anti-PD-1) treatment. This sequence originates from a person between 40 and 85 years old with oral cavity squamous cell carcinoma. CDR3 residues: CATSRAQNTEAFF. For the CDR3, the DNA is TGTGCCACCAGCAGAGCCCAGAACACTGAAGCTTTCTTT.